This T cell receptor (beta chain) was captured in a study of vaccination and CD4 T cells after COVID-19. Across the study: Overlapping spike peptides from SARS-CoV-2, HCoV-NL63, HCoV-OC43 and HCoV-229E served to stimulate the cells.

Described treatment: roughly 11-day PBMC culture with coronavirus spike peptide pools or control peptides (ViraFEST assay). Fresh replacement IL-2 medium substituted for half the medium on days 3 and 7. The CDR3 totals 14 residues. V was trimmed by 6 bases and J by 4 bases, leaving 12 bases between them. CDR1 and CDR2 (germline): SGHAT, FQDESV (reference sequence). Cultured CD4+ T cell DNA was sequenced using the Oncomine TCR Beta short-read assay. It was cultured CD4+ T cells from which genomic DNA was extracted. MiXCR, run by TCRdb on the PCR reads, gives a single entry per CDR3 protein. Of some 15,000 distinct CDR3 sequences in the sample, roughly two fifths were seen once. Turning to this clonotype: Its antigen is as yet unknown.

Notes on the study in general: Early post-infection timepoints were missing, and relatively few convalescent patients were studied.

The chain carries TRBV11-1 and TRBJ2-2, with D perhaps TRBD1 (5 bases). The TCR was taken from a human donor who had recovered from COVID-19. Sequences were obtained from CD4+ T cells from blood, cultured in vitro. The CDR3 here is CASRPGHLTGELFF. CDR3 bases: TGTGCCAGCAGGCCCGGACACCTCACCGGGGAGCTGTTTTTT.